The 3 T cell receptor beta chains below come from one sample, sequenced in a study of cytomegalovirus exposure and HLA in healthy donors. It was with 60 Vbeta and 13 Jbeta primers that the PCR ran. Generated by immunoSEQ multiplex PCR, the TCRdb table keeps only in-frame clones and is missing some. The repertoire holds over 100,000 clones, with around nine tenths as singletons. The sample was PBMCs. All receptors come from a woman aged 25 to 39 in good health and CMV-seronegative.

The V call is TRBV28, the J call TRBJ1-1; TRBD1 is a possible D gene (6 bases). The CDR3 has 14 amino acids. Germline CDR1 and CDR2: MDHEN and SYDVKM. The V gene lost 3 bases and the J gene lost 8 bases, with 16 bases spanning the gap. The DNA of the CDR3 is TGTGCCAGCAGTTTCAGGGGCTGGAAGGTAGAAGCTTTCTTT. Translation gives CASSFRGWKVEAFF.

The chain employs TRBV5-6 and TRBJ2-3; D possibly corresponds to TRBD1 (5 bases). CDR1 and CDR2 (germline): SGHDT, YYEEEE. V was shortened by 4 bases and J by 2 bases, with 20 bases between the two germline ends. The CDR3 sequence is 17 residues long. The CDR3 DNA follows: TGTGCCAGCAGCCCCAACACCGGACAATCGTTCACAGATACGCAGTATTTT. Residues: CASSPNTGQSFTDTQYF.

The gene calls are TRBV5-6 and TRBJ2-2; 7 bases align to TRBD2. This CDR3 is 19 amino acids long. After removal of 0 bases from V and 0 bases from J, the junction contained 11 bases not matched to a gene. Looked up from germline, CDR1 is SGHDT and CDR2 is YYEEEE. DNA for the CDR3: TGTGCCAGCAGCTTGGTAGCGGGTTCCTGGAAATCGAACACCGGGGAGCTGTTTTTT. Amino acid sequence: CASSLVAGSWKSNTGELFF.